In this sample, the clone carrying this T cell receptor (beta chain) turned up once. Its target is not known. In germline, CDR1 is SGDLS, CDR2 YYNGEE. Trimming cost V 0 bases and J 0 bases, with 7 bases left between them. This CDR3 contains 15 residues. This entry belongs to a study of beta chain features in type 1 diabetes. Study details: Patients and healthy donors were similar in age, gender and cell yields. Sorted cells numbering approximately 110,000,000 were examined across all samples. Overall study findings and caveats: Type 1 diabetes patients had TCRB CDR3s that were shorter (moderately but significantly so) in all four CD4+ subsets.

The whole isolated RNA underwent reverse transcription, so sequencing captured expressed TCRB transcripts. Some clones are missing from TCRdb's copy, which holds only in-frame ones; the method was immunoSEQ multiplex PCR. The sample shows more than 100,000 clones, 7.5% to 9.5% of them seen only once. The receptor's source is a young man with type 1 diabetes. The chain couples TRBV9 to TRBJ2-1; D gene uncertain. Source material: central memory CD4+ T cells from blood. Written as DNA, the CDR3 is TGTGCCAGCAGCGTAGCTACGAGCTCCTACAATGAGCAGTTCTTC. Translated, it gives CASSVATSSYNEQFF.